This is a list of T cell receptor beta chains from one sample in a study of cytomegalovirus exposure and HLA in healthy donors. The data were produced by immunoSEQ multiplex PCR, yet TCRdb's version contains in-frame clones alone and is incomplete. The profile shows fewer than 200,000 clones, more than 75% of them singletons. The sample consisted of PBMCs. These TCRs come from a man younger than 35 in good health and CMV-seropositive. Both conserved end residues are part of each CDR3. The D gene is left open where the match is weak. Clone size, where shown, is once, few, many, or a class for clones that have expanded.

>TRBJ2-5|TRBV7-3|NA|TRBD2
CASSLNFAGAGGPETQYF
TGTGCCAGCAGCTTAAACTTCGCAGGAGCGGGGGGGCCGGAGACCCAGTACTTC
>TRBJ1-2|TRBV6-1|NA|NA
CASSSHSPVDYGYTF
TGTGCCAGCAGTTCTCACAGCCCTGTAGACTATGGCTACACCTTC
>TRBJ2-3|TRBV6-5|NA|TRBD2
CASSPRGGTDTQYF
TGTGCCAGCAGTCCCCGGGGGGGCACAGATACGCAGTATTTT
>TRBJ1-2|TRBV30|NA|TRBD1
CAGRQGGNYGYTF
TGTGCCGGTAGACAGGGGGGAAACTATGGCTACACCTTC
>TRBJ2-1|TRBV7-2|NA|NA
CASSLASPSSYNEQFF
TGTGCCAGCAGCTTAGCTAGCCCTAGCTCCTACAATGAGCAGTTCTTC
>TRBJ1-5|TRBV6-5|NA|NA
CASRRTANQPQHF
TGTGCCAGCAGACGGACAGCTAACCAGCCCCAGCATTTT
>TRBJ2-2|TRBV6-4|NA|TRBD1
CASSTDRESGELFF
TGTGCCAGCAGTACTGACAGGGAGTCCGGGGAGCTGTTTTTT
>TRBJ2-1|TRBV13|NA|TRBD1
CASSLEGQGSNEQFF
TGTGCCAGCAGCTTAGAGGGACAGGGTAGCAATGAGCAGTTCTTC
>TRBJ2-1|TRBV4-2|NA|TRBD2
CASSQDLAGGPKYNEQFF
TGTGCCAGCAGCCAAGACTTAGCGGGGGGGCCTAAGTACAATGAGCAGTTCTTC
>TRBJ2-5|TRBV7-9|NA|NA
CASSLDRGSQETQYF
TGTGCCAGCAGCTTAGACCGGGGTTCACAAGAGACCCAGTACTTC
>TRBJ2-5|TRBV4-1|NA|TRBD2
CASSQDERGVRVYF
TGCGCCAGCAGCCAAGATGAGCGGGGGGTTAGGGTGTACTTC
>TRBJ1-1|TRBV6-5|NA|NA
CASSPETRRALEAFF
TGTGCCAGCAGTCCGGAGACAAGGAGGGCCTTAGAAGCTTTCTTT
>TRBJ2-7|TRBV19|NA|TRBD2
CASSIRGLAGDYSYEQYF
TGTGCCAGTAGTATAAGGGGGCTAGCGGGGGACTACTCCTACGAGCAGTACTTC
>TRBJ2-3|TRBV7-6|NA|NA
CASSLEGGQWLDTQYF
TGTGCCAGCAGCTTAGAGGGGGGACAGTGGTTGGATACGCAGTATTTT
>TRBJ2-2|TRBV13|few|TRBD1
CASSLEGQGTGELFF
TGTGCCAGCAGCTTAGAGGGACAGGGCACCGGGGAGCTGTTTTTT
>TRBJ1-1|TRBV6-1|NA|NA
CASGLRDMGEAFF
TGTGCCAGCGGTCTAAGGGACATGGGTGAAGCTTTCTTT
>TRBJ2-7|TRBV10-3|NA|TRBD2
CATAPAAGSSYEQYF
TGTGCCACCGCACCGGCAGCGGGGTCCTCCTACGAGCAGTACTTC
>TRBJ2-3|TRBV10-3|NA|TRBD1
CAISSGTGGFTDTQYF
TGTGCCATCAGTTCCGGGACAGGGGGCTTCACAGATACGCAGTATTTT
>TRBJ1-2|TRBV6-6|NA|NA
CASSYSSAGNYGYTF
TGTGCCAGCAGTTACTCTTCGGCAGGGAACTATGGCTACACCTTC
>TRBJ1-1|TRBV7-8|NA|NA
CASRKAGDTEAFF
TGTGCCAGCAGAAAGGCAGGGGACACTGAAGCTTTCTTT
>TRBJ2-3|TRBV7-2|NA|NA
CASSFGGRGEAGDTQYF
TGTGCCAGCAGCTTTGGTGGGAGGGGGGAAGCTGGAGATACGCAGTATTTT
>TRBJ2-7|TRBV2|NA|NA
CASRGPGGGGEQYF
TGTGCCAGCCGAGGACCCGGAGGGGGGGGCGAGCAGTACTTC
>TRBJ2-5|TRBV5-5|NA|NA
CASSLEAGSSLETQYF
TGTGCCAGCAGCTTGGAGGCAGGGTCTTCCTTAGAGACCCAGTACTTC
>TRBJ1-1|TRBV21-1|NA|NA
CASSKALGASYIHTEAFF
TGTGCCAGCAGCAAAGCGCTAGGGGCGTCCTATATCCACACTGAAGCTTTCTTT